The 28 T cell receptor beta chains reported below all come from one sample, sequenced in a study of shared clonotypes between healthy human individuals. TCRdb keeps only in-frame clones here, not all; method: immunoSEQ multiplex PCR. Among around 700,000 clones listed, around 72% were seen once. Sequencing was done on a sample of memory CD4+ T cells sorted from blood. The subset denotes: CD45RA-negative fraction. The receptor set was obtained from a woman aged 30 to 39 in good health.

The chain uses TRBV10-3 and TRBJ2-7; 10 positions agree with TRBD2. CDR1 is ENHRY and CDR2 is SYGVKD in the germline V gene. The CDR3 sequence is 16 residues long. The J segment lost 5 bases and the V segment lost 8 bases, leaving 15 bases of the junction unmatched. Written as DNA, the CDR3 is TGTGCCATCCGGGTGGGGCTTACTAGCGGGATCGACGAGCAGTACTTC. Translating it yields CAIRVGLTSGIDEQYF.

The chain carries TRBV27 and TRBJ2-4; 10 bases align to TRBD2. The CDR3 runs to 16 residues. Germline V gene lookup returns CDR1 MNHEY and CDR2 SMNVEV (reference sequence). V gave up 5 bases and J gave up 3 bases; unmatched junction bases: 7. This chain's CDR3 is CASSSGLADFKNIQYF. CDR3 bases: TGTGCCAGCAGTAGCGGACTAGCGGACTTCAAAAACATTCAGTACTTC.

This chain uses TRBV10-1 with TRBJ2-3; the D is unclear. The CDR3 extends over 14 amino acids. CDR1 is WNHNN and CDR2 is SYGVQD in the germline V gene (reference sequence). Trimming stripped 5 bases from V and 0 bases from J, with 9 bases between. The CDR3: CASSRTTSTDTQYF. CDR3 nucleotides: TGCGCCAGCAGTCGGACGACAAGCACAGATACGCAGTATTTT.

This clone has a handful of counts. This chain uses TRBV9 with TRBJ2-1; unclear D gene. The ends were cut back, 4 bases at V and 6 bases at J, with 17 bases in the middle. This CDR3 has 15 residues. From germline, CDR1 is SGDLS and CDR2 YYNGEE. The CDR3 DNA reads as TGTGCCAGCAGCCTCAACCGGGCCTCAACCAATGAGCAGTTCTTC. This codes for CASSLNRASTNEQFF. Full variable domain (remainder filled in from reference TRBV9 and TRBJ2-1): DSGVTQTPKHLITATGQRVTLRCSPRSGDLSVYWYQQSLDQGLQFLIQYYNGEERAKGNILERFSAQQFPDLHSELNLSSLELGDSALYFCASSLNRASTNEQFFGPGTRLTVL.

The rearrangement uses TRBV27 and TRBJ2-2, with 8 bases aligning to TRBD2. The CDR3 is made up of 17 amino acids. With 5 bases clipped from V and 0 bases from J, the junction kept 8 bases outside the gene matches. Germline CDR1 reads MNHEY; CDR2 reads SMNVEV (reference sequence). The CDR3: CASSGLALFANTGELFF. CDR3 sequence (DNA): TGTGCCAGCAGTGGACTAGCCCTGTTCGCGAACACCGGGGAGCTGTTTTTT.

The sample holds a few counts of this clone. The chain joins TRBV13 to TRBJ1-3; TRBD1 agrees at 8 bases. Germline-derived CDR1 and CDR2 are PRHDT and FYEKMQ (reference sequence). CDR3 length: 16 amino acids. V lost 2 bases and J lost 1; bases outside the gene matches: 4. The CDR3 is CASSLNRGISGNTIYF. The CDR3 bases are TGTGCCAGCAGCTTAAACAGGGGGATTTCTGGAAACACCATATATTTT.

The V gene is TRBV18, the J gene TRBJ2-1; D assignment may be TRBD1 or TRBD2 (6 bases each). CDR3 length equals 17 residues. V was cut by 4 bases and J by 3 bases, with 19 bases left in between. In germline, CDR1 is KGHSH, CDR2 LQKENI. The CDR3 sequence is CASSLLRGGGGYNEQFF. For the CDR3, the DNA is TGTGCCAGCTCACTGTTAAGAGGCGGAGGGGGCTACAATGAGCAGTTCTTC.

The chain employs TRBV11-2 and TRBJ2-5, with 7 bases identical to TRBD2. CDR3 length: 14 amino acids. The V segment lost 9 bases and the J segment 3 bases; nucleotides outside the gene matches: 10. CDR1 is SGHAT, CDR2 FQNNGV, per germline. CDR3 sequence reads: CASKTGGGEETQYF. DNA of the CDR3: TGTGCCAGTAAAACGGGAGGAGGGGAAGAGACCCAGTACTTC.

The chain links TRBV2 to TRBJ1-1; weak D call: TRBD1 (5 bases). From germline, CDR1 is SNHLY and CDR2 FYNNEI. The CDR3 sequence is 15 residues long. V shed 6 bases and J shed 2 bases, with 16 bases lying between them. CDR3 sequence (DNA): TGTGCCAGCAGCCCCGGGACGGCAGCCAACACTGAAGCTTTCTTT. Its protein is CASSPGTAANTEAFF.

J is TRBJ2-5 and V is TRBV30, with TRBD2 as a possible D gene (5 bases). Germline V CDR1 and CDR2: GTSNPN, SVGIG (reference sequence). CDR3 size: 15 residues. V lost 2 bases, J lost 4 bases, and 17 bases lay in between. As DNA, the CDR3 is TGTGCCTGGAGTTCTTCCGGGATCCTAAGAGAGACCCAGTACTTC. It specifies CAWSSSGILRETQYF.

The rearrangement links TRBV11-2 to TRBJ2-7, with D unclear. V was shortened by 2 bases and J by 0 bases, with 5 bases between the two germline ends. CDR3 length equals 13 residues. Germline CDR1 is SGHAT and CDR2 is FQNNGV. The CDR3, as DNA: TGTGCCAGCAGCTTACTAAGCTCCTACGAGCAGTACTTC. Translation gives CASSLLSSYEQYF.

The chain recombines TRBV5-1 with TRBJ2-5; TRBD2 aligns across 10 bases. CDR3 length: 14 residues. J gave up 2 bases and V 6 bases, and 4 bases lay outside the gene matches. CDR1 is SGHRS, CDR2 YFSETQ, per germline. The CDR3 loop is CASIPSGSQETQYF. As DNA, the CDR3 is TGCGCCAGCATTCCTAGCGGGAGTCAAGAGACCCAGTACTTC.

CDR3 in amino acids: CASSYGTDSIYGYTF. CDR3 coding DNA: TGTGCCAGCAGCTATGGGACGGACAGTATCTATGGCTACACCTTC. This sequence joins TRBV7-2 and TRBJ1-2; D is perhaps TRBD1 (6 bases). Trimming stripped 4 bases from V and 4 bases from J, with 16 bases between. This CDR3 contains 15 residues. In germline, CDR1 is SGHTA, CDR2 FQGNSA.

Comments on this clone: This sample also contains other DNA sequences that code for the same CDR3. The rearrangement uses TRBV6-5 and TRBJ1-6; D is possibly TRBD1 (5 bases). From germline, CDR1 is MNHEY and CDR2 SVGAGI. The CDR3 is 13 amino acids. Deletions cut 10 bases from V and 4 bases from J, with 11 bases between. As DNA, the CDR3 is TGTGCCACCGGGACGGATTATAATTCACCCCTCCACTTT. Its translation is CATGTDYNSPLHF.

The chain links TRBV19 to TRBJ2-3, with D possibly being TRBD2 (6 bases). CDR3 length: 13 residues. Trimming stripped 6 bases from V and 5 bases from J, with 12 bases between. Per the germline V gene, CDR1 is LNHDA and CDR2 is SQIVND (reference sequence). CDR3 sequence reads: CASRTRGGDTQYF. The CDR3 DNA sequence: TGTGCCAGTAGAACTAGGGGAGGAGATACGCAGTATTTT. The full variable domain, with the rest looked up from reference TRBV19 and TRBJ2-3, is DGGITQSPKYLFRKEGQNVTLSCEQNLNHDAMYWYRQDPGQGLRLIYYSQIVNDFQKGDIAEGYSVSREKKESFPLTVTSAQKNPTAFYLCASRTRGGDTQYFGPGTRLTVL.

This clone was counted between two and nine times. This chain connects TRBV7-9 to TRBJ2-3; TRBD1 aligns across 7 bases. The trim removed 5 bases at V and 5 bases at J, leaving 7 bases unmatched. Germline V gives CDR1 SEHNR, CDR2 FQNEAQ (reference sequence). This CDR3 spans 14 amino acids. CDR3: CASSRQGSGDTQYF. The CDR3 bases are TGTGCCAGCAGCCGACAGGGTTCGGGAGATACGCAGTATTTT.

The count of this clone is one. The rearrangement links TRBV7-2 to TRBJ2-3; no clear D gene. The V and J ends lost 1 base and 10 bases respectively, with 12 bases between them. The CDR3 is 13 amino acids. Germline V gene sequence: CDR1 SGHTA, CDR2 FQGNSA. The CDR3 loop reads CASSLVSSAAQYF. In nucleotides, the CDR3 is TGTGCCAGCAGCTTAGTCTCTTCGGCGGCGCAGTATTTT.

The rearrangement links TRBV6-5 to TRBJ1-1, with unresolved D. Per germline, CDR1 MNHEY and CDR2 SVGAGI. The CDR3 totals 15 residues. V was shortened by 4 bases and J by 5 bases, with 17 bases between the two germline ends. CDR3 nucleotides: TGTGCCAGCAGTTTTTCTGCCGCGACCGAAACTGAAGCTTTCTTT. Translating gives CASSFSAATETEAFF.

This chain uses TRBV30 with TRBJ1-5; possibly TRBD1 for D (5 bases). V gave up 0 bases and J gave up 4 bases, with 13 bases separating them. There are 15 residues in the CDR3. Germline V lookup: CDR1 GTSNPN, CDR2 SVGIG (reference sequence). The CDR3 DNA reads TGTGCCTGGAGTGTACAAGGGGCCAGGAATCAGCCCCAGCATTTT. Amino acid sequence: CAWSVQGARNQPQHF.

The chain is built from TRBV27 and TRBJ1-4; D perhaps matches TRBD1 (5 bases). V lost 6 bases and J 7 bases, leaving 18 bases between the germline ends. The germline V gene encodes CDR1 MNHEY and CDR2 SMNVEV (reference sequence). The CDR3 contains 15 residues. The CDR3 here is CASSPVGASREKLFF. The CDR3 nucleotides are TGTGCCAGCAGCCCGGTCGGGGCAAGCCGTGAAAAACTGTTTTTT. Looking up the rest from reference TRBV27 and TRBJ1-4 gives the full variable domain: EAQVTQNPRYLITVTGKKLTVTCSQNMNHEYMSWYRQDPGLGLRQIYYSMNVEVTDKGDVPEGYKVSRKEKRNFPLILESPSPNQTSLYFCASSPVGASREKLFFGSGTQLSVL.

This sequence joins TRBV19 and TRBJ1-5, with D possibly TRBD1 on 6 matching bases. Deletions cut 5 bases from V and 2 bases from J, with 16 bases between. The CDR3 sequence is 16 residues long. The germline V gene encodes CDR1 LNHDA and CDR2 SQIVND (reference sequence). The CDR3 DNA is TGTGCCAGTAGTTTAGCCCGGGGGGGCGGCAATCAGCCCCAGCATTTT. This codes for CASSLARGGGNQPQHF.

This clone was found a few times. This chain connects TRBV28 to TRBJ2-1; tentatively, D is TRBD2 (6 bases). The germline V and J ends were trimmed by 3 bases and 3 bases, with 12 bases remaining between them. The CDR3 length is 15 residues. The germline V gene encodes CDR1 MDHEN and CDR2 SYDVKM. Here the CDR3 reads CASSLASDFYNEQFF. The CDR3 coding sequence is TGTGCCAGCAGTTTGGCTAGCGATTTCTACAATGAGCAGTTCTTC.

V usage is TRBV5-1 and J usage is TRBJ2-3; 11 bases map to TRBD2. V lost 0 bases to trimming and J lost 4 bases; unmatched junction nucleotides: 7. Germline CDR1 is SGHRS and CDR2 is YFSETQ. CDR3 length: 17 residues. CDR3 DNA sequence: TGCGCCAGCAGCTTGGCCAATTTAGCGGGAGGGGCAGATACGCAGTATTTT. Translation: CASSLANLAGGADTQYF.

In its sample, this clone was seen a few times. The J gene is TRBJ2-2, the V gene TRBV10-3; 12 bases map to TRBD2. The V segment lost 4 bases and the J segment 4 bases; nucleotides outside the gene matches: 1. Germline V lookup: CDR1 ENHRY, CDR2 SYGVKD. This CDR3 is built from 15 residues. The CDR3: CAISVGLAGTGELFF. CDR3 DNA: TGTGCCATCAGTGTGGGACTAGCGGGCACCGGGGAGCTGTTTTTT.

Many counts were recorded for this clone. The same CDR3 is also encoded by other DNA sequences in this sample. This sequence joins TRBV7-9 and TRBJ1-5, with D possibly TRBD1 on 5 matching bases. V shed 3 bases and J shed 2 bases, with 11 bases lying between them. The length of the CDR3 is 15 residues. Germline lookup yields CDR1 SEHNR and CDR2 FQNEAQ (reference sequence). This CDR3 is CASSLEGPRNQPQHF. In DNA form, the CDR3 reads TGTGCCAGCAGCTTGGAGGGACCTCGCAATCAGCCCCAGCATTTT.

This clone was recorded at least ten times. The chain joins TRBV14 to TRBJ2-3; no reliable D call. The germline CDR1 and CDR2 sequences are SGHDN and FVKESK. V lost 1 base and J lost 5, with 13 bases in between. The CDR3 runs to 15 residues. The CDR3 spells CASSQVGGSGDTQYF. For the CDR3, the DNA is TGTGCCAGCAGCCAAGTAGGTGGTTCGGGAGATACGCAGTATTTT.

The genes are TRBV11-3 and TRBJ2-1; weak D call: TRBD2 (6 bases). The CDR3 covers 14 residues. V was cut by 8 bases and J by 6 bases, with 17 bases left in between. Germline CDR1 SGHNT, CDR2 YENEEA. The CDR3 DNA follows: TGTGCCAGCGCCCGGGGGTTAGGGAGCAATGAGCAGTTCTTC. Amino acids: CASARGLGSNEQFF.

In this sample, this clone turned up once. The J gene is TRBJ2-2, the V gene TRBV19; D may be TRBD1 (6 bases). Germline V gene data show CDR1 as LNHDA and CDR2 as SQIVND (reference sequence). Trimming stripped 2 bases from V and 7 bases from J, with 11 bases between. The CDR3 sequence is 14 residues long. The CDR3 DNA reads TGTGCCAGTAGTATAAGGGGGAGCGTCGGGGAGCTGTTTTTT. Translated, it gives CASSIRGSVGELFF.